One T cell receptor beta chain is described in this entry. Its antigen is unidentified. A sample-barcoded 5' primer and a J-beta primer mix were used in a second PCR of roughly 6 to 11 cycles. Each CDR3 protein is one row after TCRdb ran MiXCR on the 5' RACE reads. The sample records around 700,000 distinct CDR3 sequences, just under 25% being singletons. The entry originates in a study of blood T cells in healthy people across ages. Whole-study results and caveats: The authors considered diversity estimates from one million T cells to be underestimates.

These records were also assigned to another study, of T cells of mothers and their children. That paper adds: Material was donated by three healthy Caucasian mothers and their six children.

Sequencing was performed on blood. This receptor was identified in a boy under 18 in good health.

The CDR3 DNA is TGTGCCAGCACCAAGGACAGGGGGGAGCAGTTCTTC. Amino acids: CASTKDRGEQFF. The V call is TRBV12-3 or TRBV12-4, the J call TRBJ2-5; 10 bases are shared with TRBD1. The J call may be mistaken, given a closer DNA end match to TRBJ2-1. CDR3 length: 12 amino acids.